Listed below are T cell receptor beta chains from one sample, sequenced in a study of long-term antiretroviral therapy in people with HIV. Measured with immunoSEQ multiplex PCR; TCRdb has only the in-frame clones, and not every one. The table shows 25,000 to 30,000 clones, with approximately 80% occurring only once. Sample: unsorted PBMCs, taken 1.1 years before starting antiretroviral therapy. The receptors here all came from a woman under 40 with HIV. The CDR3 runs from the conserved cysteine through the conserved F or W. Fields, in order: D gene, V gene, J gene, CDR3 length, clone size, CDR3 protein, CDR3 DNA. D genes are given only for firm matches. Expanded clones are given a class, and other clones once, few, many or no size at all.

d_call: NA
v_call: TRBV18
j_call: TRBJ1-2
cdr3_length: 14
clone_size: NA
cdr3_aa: CASSPPGTNYGYTF
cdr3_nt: TGTGCCAGCTCACCCCCGGGGACGAACTATGGCTACACCTTC

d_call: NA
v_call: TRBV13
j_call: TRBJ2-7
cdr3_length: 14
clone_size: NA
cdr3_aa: CASSLGGSFHEQYF
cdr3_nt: TGTGCCAGCAGCTTAGGCGGCAGTTTCCACGAGCAGTACTTC

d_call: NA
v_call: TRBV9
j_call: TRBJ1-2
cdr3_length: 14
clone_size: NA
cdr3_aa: CASSVRGNNYGYTF
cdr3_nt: TGTGCCAGCAGCGTTAGGGGAAATAACTATGGCTACACCTTC

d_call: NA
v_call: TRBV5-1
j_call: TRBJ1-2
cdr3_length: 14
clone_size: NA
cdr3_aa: CASSLNKGDYGYTF
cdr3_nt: TGCGCCAGCAGCTTGAACAAGGGGGACTATGGCTACACCTTC

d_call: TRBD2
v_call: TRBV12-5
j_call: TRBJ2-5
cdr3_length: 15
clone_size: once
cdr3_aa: CASGRGLAYQETQYF
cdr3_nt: TGTGCTAGTGGTCGGGGACTAGCGTACCAAGAGACCCAGTACTTC

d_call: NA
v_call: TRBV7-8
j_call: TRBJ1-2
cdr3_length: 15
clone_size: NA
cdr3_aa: CASSPHLGGNYGYTF
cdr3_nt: TGTGCCAGCAGCCCCCATTTAGGTGGCAACTATGGCTACACCTTC

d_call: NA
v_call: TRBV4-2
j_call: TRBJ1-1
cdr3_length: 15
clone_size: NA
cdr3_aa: CASSPQQALNTEAFF
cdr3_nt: TGTGCCAGCAGCCCCCAACAGGCTTTGAACACTGAAGCTTTCTTT

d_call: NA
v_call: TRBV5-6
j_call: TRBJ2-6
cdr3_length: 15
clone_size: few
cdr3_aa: CASSLAGSGANVLTF
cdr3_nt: TGTGCCAGCAGCTTGGCGGGGTCAGGGGCCAACGTCCTGACTTTC

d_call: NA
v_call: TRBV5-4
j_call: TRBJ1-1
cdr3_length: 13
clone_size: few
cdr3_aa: CASSFISGTEAFF
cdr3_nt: TGTGCCAGCAGCTTCATCAGTGGGACTGAAGCTTTCTTT

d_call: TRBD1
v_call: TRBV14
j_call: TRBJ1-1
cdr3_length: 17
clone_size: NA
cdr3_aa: CASSQAGLDRVGTEAFF
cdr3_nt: TGTGCCAGCAGCCAAGCGGGGCTGGACAGGGTAGGGACTGAAGCTTTCTTT

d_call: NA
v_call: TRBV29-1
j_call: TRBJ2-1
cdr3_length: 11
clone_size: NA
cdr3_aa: CSVPSAGSDFF
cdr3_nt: TGCAGCGTCCCGAGCGCAGGGTCGGATTTCTTC

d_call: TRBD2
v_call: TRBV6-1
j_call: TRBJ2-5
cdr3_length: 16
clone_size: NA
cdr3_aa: CASSAFLAGAGETQYF
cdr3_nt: TGTGCCAGCAGTGCCTTTCTAGCGGGGGCGGGAGAGACCCAGTACTTC

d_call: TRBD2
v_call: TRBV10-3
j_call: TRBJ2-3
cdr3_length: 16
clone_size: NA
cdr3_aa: CAISETLAGGPDTQYF
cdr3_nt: TGTGCCATCAGTGAAACACTAGCGGGGGGGCCAGATACGCAGTATTTT

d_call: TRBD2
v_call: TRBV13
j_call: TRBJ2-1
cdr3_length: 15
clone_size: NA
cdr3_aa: CASSLGLGLANEQFF
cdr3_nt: TGTGCCAGCAGCTTAGGCCTGGGACTAGCCAATGAGCAGTTCTTC

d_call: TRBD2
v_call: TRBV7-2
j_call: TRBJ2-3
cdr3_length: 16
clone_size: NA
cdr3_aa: CASRKGLAGGPGTQYF
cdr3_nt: TGTGCCAGCAGAAAGGGACTAGCGGGGGGGCCAGGTACGCAGTATTTT

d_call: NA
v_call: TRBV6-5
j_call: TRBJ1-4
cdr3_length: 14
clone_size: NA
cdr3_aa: CASSYWGTNEKLFF
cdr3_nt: TGTGCCAGCAGTTACTGGGGGACTAATGAAAAACTGTTTTTT

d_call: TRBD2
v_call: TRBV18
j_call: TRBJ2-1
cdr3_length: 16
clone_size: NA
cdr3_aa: CASSRGASGGYNEQFF
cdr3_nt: TGTGCCAGCTCCAGAGGGGCTAGCGGGGGTTACAATGAGCAGTTCTTC

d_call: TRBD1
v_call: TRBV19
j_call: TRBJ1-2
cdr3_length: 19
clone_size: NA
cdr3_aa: CASSIVFWASGGQNYGYTF
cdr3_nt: TGTGCCAGTAGTATTGTTTTCTGGGCATCAGGGGGTCAAAACTATGGCTACACCTTC

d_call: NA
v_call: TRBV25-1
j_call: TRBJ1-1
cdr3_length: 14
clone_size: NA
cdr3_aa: CASSGLVDGTEAFF
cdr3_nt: TGTGCCAGCAGTGGATTGGTGGATGGCACTGAAGCTTTCTTT

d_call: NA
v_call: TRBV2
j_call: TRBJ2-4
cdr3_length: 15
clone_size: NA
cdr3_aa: CASIFVQGEGNIQYF
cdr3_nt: TGTGCCAGCATCTTTGTCCAGGGTGAGGGAAACATTCAGTACTTC

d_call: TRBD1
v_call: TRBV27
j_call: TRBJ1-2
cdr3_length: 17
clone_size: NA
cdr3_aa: CASSIGTGGHLFYGYTF
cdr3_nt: TGTGCCAGCAGTATCGGGACAGGGGGCCACCTCTTCTATGGCTACACCTTC

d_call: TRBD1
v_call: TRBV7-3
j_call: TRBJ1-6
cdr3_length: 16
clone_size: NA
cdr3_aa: CASSLTGGTYNSPLHF
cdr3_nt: TGTGCCAGCAGCTTGACAGGGGGCACCTATAATTCACCCCTCCACTTT

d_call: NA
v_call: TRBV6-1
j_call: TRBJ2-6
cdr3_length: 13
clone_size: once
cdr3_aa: CASSGSGANVLTF
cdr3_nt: TGTGCCAGCAGCGGGTCTGGGGCCAACGTCCTGACTTTC

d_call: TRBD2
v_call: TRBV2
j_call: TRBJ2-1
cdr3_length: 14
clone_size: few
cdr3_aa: CASRERGAYNEQFF
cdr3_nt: TGTGCCAGCAGAGAGCGGGGGGCATACAATGAGCAGTTCTTC

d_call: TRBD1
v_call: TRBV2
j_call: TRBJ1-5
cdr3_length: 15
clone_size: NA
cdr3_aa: CASSEGQGGGQPQHF
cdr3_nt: TGTGCCAGCAGTGAAGGACAGGGAGGAGGACAGCCCCAGCATTTT

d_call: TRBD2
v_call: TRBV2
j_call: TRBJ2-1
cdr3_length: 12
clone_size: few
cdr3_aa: CASSPGGNEQFF
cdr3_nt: TGTGCCAGCAGCCCGGGGGGTAATGAGCAGTTCTTC

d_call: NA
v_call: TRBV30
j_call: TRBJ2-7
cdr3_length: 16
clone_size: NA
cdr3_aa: CAWSPIINREKVWQYF
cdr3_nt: TGTGCCTGGAGTCCAATAATTAACAGGGAGAAGGTGTGGCAGTACTTC

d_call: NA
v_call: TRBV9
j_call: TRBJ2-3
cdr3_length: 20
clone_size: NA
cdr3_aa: CASSVSPVLGRGHDRDTQYF
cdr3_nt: TGTGCCAGCAGCGTAAGTCCCGTACTTGGCCGGGGTCATGATAGGGATACGCAGTATTTT

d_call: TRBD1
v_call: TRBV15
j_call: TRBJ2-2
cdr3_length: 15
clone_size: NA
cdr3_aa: CATSGATGVTGELFF
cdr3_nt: TGTGCCACCAGCGGGGCTACAGGGGTCACCGGGGAGCTGTTTTTT

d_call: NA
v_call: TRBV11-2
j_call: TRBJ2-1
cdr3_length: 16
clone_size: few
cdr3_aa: CASSYPGLSSYNEQFF
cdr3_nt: TGTGCCAGCAGCTACCCAGGACTCAGCTCCTACAATGAGCAGTTCTTC

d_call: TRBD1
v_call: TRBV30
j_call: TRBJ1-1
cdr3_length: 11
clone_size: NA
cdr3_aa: CAGRQGIEAFF
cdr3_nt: TGTGCCGGAAGACAGGGAATAGAAGCTTTCTTT

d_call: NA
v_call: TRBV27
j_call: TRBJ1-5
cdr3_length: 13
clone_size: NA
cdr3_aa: CASSSGLNQPQHF
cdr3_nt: TGTGCCAGCAGTTCGGGCCTCAATCAGCCCCAGCATTTT

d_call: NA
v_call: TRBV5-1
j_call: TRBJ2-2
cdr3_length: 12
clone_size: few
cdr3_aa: CASSQDTGELFF
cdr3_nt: TGCGCCAGCAGCCAAGACACCGGGGAGCTGTTTTTT

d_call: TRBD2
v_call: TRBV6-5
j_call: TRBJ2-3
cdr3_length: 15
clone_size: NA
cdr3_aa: CASRVGGASTDTQYF
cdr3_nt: TGTGCCAGCAGGGTCGGGGGGGCCTCTACAGATACGCAGTATTTT

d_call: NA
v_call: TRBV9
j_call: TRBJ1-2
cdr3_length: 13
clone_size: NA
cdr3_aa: CASSVESPYGYTF
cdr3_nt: TGTGCCAGCAGCGTAGAATCACCCTATGGCTACACCTTC

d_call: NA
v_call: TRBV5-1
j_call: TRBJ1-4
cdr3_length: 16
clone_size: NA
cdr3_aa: CASSLGYGGINEKLFF
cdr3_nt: TGCGCCAGCAGCTTGGGTTACGGGGGGATAAATGAAAAACTGTTTTTT

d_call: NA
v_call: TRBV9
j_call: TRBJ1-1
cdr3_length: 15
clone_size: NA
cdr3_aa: CASSVGVLGNTEAFF
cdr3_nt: TGTGCCAGCAGCGTAGGGGTTTTGGGGAACACTGAAGCTTTCTTT

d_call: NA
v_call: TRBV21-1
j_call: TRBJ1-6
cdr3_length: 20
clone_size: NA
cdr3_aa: CASSKVGGTAYYSYNSPLHF
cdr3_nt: TGTGCCAGCAGCAAAGTTGGCGGGACCGCTTATTACTCCTATAATTCACCCCTCCACTTT

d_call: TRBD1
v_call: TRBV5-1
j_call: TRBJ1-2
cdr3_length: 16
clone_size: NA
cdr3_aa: CASSPRDRTSNYGYTF
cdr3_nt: TGCGCCAGCAGCCCGAGGGACAGGACCTCTAACTATGGCTACACCTTC

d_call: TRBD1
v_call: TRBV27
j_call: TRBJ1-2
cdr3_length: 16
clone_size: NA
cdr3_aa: CASSWGGRGLSDGYTF
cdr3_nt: TGTGCCAGCAGTTGGGGTGGCAGGGGGCTTTCGGATGGCTACACCTTC

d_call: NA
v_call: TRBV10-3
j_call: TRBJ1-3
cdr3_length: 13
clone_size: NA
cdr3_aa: CAIRRDSGNTIYF
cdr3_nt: TGTGCCATCCGCCGGGACTCTGGAAACACCATATATTTT